The sample holds one count of the clone carrying this T cell receptor beta chain. Antigen specificity is unknown. With 60 Vbeta and 13 Jbeta primers, the PCR was carried out. Under the authors' procedure: The authors later counted about 80 million unique TCR beta chains, about 11 million of them shared. Profiling relied on immunoSEQ multiplex PCR, and the TCRdb table lists in-frame clones only, not all of them. The V and J calls and clone size are taken from that table; D and trimming were inferred from the DNA. The profile shows some 150,000 clones, 70% to 80% of them singletons. The CDR3 is made up of 12 amino acids. Germline CDR1 SGDLS, CDR2 YYNGEE. Trimming removed 4 bases from V and 9 bases from J; junction bases left unmatched: 7. This entry is derived from a study of cytomegalovirus exposure and HLA in healthy donors. Turning to the study itself: The study placed less than 90% of its 398 genotyped donors in the Caucasian-associated ancestry cluster.

Study-wide points: Another analysis was done later, and it associated approximately 18,000 TCR beta sequences with HLA alleles at 0.05 false discovery rate. A later analysis found common viral pathogens apparently linked to several of the most significant clusters.

The specimen sequenced was PBMCs. The receptor's source is a woman aged 45 to 65 in good health and CMV-seronegative. The V and J genes are TRBV9 and TRBJ2-7; 7 bases align to TRBD1. In nucleotides, the CDR3 is TGTGCCAGCAGCTTATCAGGGGGAGCGCAGTACTTC. This codes for CASSLSGGAQYF.